The clone carrying this TCR beta chain was seen a handful of times. The antigen is not known. Built from TCR beta cDNA, the libraries had unique molecular identifiers in them. TCRdb analysed the PCR reads with MiXCR anew, one entry per CDR3 protein. The sample contains roughly 700,000 distinct CDR3 sequences, 25% to 30% of which appear only once. These data come from a study of post-analysis software for immune sequencing data. General study findings and limits: Compared with controls, patients showed significantly lower normalized Chao1 diversity.

Sequenced sample: blood. The sequence was collected from a girl under 18 with multiple sclerosis.

The CDR3 DNA follows: TGTGCCAGCAGTTCCCCGGACAAGCCATACGAGCAGTACTTC. Encoded protein: CASSSPDKPYEQYF. This chain links TRBV28 with TRBJ2-7; D is perhaps TRBD1 (5 bases). Germline V gene lookup returns CDR1 MDHEN and CDR2 SYDVKM. V lost 4 bases and J 4 bases, leaving 14 bases between the germline ends. This CDR3 is built from 14 residues. Based on the CDR3 plus reference TRBV28 and TRBJ2-7, the full variable domain is DVKVTQSSRYLVKRTGEKVFLECVQDMDHENMFWYRQDPGLGLRLIYFSYDVKMKEKGDIPEGYSVSREKKERFSLILESASTNQTSMYLCASSSPDKPYEQYFGPGTRLTVT.